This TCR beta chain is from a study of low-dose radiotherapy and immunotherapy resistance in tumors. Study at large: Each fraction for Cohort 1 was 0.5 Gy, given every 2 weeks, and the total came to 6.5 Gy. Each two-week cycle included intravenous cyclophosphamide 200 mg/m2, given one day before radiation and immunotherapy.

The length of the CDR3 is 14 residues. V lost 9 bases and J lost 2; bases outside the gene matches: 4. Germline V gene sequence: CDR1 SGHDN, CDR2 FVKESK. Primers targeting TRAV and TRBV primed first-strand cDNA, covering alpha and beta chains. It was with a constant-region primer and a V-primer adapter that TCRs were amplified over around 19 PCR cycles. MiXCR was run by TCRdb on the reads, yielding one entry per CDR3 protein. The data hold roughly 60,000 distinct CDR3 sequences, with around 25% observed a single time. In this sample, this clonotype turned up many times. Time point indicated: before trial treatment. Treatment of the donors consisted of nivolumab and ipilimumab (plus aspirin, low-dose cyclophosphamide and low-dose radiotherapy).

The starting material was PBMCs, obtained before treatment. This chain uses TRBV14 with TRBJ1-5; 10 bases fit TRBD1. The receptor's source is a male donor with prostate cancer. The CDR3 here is CARGTGEGNQPQHF. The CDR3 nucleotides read TGTGCCAGGGGGACAGGGGAGGGCAATCAGCCCCAGCATTTT.